The 21 T cell receptor beta chains presented below share a single source sample, sequenced in a study of CXCR3-negative and CXCR3-positive naive CD8 T cells. The TRB cDNA libraries were prepared by 5' RACE with UMI labels. TCRdb reprocessed the 5' RACE reads; each CDR3 protein has one entry and no DNA is given. This sample's table reports over 70,000 distinct CDR3 sequences. The specimen sequenced was naive CXCR3- CD8+ T cells from blood. The subset denotes: CD45RO-CCR7+CD27+CD95- naive CD8+ T cells lacking CXCR3 (TNR3-). The receptor source for this set is a human donor in good health. Some clones in this sample may be carry-over from other donors' samples.

The CDR3 here is CASSLGQGEETQYF. V is TRBV7-7 and J is TRBJ2-5; TCRdb calls TRBD1, which cannot be checked without DNA. The CDR3 sequence is 14 residues long. Germline V gene lookup returns CDR1 SSHAT and CDR2 FNYEAQ (reference sequence).

The gene calls are TRBV18 and TRBJ1-5; no DNA is available, so the TRBD1 call from TCRdb remains unchecked. The CDR3 loop spans 15 amino acids. Germline assignment: CDR1 KGHSH and CDR2 LQKENI. Here the CDR3 reads CASSPRDNPNQPQHF. Filled out from reference TRBV18 and TRBJ1-5, the complete variable domain reads NAGVMQNPRHLVRRRGQEARLRCSPMKGHSHVYWYRQLPEEGLKFMVYLQKENIIDESGMPKERFSAEFPKEGPSILRIQQVVRGDSAAYFCASSPRDNPNQPQHFGDGTRLSIL.

This chain's CDR3 is CSVGQTNTGELFF. The chain is built from TRBV29-1 and TRBJ2-2; TCRdb proposes TRBD1, but this gene call is untestable without DNA. The CDR3 is made up of 13 amino acids. CDR1 SQVTM and CDR2 ANQGSEA come from the germline V gene.

V gene TRBV29-1 combines with J gene TRBJ2-7; TCRdb outputs TRBD1, but without DNA this stays unchecked. Per germline, CDR1 SQVTM and CDR2 ANQGSEA. The CDR3 runs 15 residues. The CDR3 is CSVESFGTAYYEQYF.

The chain joins TRBV12-3 or TRBV12-4 to TRBJ2-1; absent DNA, TCRdb's TRBD2 call cannot be checked. The CDR3 has 17 residues. This chain's CDR3 is CASSLVGLAGGINEQFF.

The V call is TRBV29-1, the J call TRBJ2-2; TCRdb's D gene call, TRBD1, goes unchecked for lack of DNA. Germline values: CDR1 SQVTM, CDR2 ANQGSEA. CDR3 size: 14 residues. CDR3 sequence reads: CSVLENGGNGELFF.

This CDR3 is CSVESGSTNTGELFF. This chain connects TRBV29-1 to TRBJ2-2. This CDR3 spans 15 amino acids. Germline loops: CDR1 SQVTM, CDR2 ANQGSEA.

This rearrangement joins TRBV27 to TRBJ2-1; the TCRdb D gene call, TRBD2, has no DNA to confirm it. This CDR3 has 13 amino acids. Germline V gives CDR1 MNHEY, CDR2 SMNVEV (reference sequence). The CDR3 loop is CASQGPRLNEQFF.

V and J are TRBV15 and TRBJ2-1; no DNA is available, so the TRBD2 call from TCRdb remains unchecked. CDR1 is LNHNV and CDR2 is YYDKDF in the germline V gene (reference sequence). This CDR3 has 18 residues. This CDR3 is CATSRRPISSGGYNEQFF.

This rearrangement joins TRBV15 to TRBJ1-2. CDR3 length: 18 amino acids. The germline gives CDR1 LNHNV, CDR2 YYDKDF (reference sequence). The CDR3 region is CATSRDGGREVANYGYTF.

The rearrangement joins TRBV15 to TRBJ2-1; TCRdb's assignment of TRBD2 cannot be checked, as there is no DNA. Germline V gives CDR1 LNHNV, CDR2 YYDKDF (reference sequence). There are 15 residues in the CDR3. The CDR3 loop reads CATESASGAFYEQFF.

The chain is built from TRBV7-2 and TRBJ2-7; TCRdb lists TRBD1, though no DNA is available to test this call. Germline values: CDR1 SGHTA, CDR2 FQGNSA. The CDR3 runs 13 residues. The CDR3 reads CASTAPAAREQYF.

V usage is TRBV27 and J usage is TRBJ2-5; TCRdb calls TRBD2, which cannot be checked without DNA. Looked up from germline, CDR1 is MNHEY and CDR2 is SMNVEV (reference sequence). The CDR3 sequence is 13 residues long. CDR3 sequence: CASSLLSLRELNF.

V and J are TRBV29-1 and TRBJ2-3; TCRdb picks TRBD1, but there is no DNA to check that call. The CDR3 sequence is 11 residues long. Per the germline V gene, CDR1 is SQVTM and CDR2 is ANQGSEA. The CDR3 here is CSATQGGTQYF.

The chain uses TRBV20-1 and TRBJ2-1; as DNA is missing, the TRBD2 call by TCRdb cannot be tested. The CDR3 spans 16 residues. Germline values: CDR1 DFQATT, CDR2 SNEGSKA (reference sequence). This chain's CDR3 is CSAPNGGTTSYNEQFF.

The chain carries TRBV29-1 and TRBJ2-5; TCRdb returns TRBD2, unconfirmable since there is no DNA. Germline V gives CDR1 SQVTM, CDR2 ANQGSEA. The CDR3 covers 13 residues. The CDR3 protein is CSVEERVGETQYF.

The chain carries TRBV29-1 and TRBJ1-2; without DNA, the TCRdb call of TRBD1 cannot be checked. This CDR3 spans 15 amino acids. From germline, CDR1 is SQVTM and CDR2 ANQGSEA. Here the CDR3 reads CSAQGALSMGYGYTF.

CDR3 loop: CASSFGLADEQYF. The chain combines TRBV5-1 with TRBJ2-7. CDR1 and CDR2 (germline): SGHRS, YFSETQ. The CDR3 is 13 residues long.

CDR3 sequence: CASSGLAGAHEQFF. This rearrangement joins TRBV27 to TRBJ2-1; TCRdb indicates TRBD2, and absent DNA this call remains unverified. The length of the CDR3 is 14 residues. Germline V gene lookup returns CDR1 MNHEY and CDR2 SMNVEV (reference sequence).

The gene calls are TRBV28 and TRBJ2-1; the D gene TCRdb calls, TRBD1, cannot be checked with no DNA. This CDR3 region has 13 residues. Germline lookup yields CDR1 MDHEN and CDR2 SYDVKM. The CDR3 spells CASSFRDRNEQFF.

The chain recombines TRBV28 with TRBJ1-5; TCRdb indicates TRBD1, and absent DNA this call remains unverified. The germline gives CDR1 MDHEN, CDR2 SYDVKM. The CDR3 covers 14 residues. Here the CDR3 reads CASSSTGLYQPQHF.